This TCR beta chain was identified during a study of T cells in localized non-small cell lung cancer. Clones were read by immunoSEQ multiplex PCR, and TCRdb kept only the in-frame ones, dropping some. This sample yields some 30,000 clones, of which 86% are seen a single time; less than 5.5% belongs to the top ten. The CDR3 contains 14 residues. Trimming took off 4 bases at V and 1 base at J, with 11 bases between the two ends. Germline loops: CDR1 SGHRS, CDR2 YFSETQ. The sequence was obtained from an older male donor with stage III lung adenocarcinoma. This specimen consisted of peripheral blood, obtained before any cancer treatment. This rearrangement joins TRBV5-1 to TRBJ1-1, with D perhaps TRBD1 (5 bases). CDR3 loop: CASSLSGQNTEAFF. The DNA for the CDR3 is TGCGCCAGCAGCCTATCAGGGCAGAACACTGAAGCTTTCTTT.